This T cell receptor beta chain was identified during a study of PD-L1 blockade in urothelial cancer. Specified time point: pretreatment peripheral blood. V was pared by 4 bases and J by 5 bases, with 20 bases between. The length of the CDR3 is 16 residues. Germline values: CDR1 SGDLS, CDR2 YYNGEE. Libraries were prepared by immunoSEQ multiplex PCR; TCRdb keeps only in-frame clonotypes and omits some of them. The data show some 71,000 clones, around four fifths seen once. This clone is a singleton in its sample. The rearrangement links TRBV9 to TRBJ2-3, with D possibly TRBD2 on 7 matching bases. This TCR was recovered from a man aged 40-55 years with urothelial cancer. The source material was PBMCs, sampled around atezolizumab (anti-PD-L1) treatment. CDR3 residues: CASSSGAGRVGDTQYF. The CDR3 DNA is TGTGCCAGCAGCTCGGGGGCAGGGAGGGTAGGAGATACGCAGTATTTT.